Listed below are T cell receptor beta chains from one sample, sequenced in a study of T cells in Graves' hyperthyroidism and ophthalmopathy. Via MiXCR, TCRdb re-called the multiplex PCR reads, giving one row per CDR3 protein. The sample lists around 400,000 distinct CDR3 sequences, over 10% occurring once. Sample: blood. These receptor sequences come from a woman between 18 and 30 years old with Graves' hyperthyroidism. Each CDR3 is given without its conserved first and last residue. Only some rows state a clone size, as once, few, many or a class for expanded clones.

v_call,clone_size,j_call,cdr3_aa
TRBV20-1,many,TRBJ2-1,SARALLAGGLYNEQF
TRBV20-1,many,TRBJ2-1,SARAGTANEQF
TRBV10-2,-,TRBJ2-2,ASNQEGGRVTGELF
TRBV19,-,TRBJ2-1,ASNGQGTSYNEQF
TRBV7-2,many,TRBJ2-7,ASSFVAGVPDEQY
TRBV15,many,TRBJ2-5,ATSRDLGPQETQY
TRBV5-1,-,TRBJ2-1,ASSLGQVYNEQL
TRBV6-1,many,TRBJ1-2,ASSPNVGYGYT
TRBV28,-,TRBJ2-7,ASSFWPSPQGYEQY
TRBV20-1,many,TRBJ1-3,SANGGNTIY